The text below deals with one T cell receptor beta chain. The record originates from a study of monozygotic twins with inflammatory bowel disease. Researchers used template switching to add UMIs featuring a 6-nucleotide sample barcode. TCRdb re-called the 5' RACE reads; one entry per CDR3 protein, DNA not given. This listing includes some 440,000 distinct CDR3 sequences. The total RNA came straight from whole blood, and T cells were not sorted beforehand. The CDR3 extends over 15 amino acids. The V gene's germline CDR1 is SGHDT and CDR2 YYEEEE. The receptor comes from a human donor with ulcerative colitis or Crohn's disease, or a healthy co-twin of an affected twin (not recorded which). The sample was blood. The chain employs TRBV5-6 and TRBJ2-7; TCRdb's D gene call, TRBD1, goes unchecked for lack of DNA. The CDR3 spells CASSWGQVSSYEQYF.